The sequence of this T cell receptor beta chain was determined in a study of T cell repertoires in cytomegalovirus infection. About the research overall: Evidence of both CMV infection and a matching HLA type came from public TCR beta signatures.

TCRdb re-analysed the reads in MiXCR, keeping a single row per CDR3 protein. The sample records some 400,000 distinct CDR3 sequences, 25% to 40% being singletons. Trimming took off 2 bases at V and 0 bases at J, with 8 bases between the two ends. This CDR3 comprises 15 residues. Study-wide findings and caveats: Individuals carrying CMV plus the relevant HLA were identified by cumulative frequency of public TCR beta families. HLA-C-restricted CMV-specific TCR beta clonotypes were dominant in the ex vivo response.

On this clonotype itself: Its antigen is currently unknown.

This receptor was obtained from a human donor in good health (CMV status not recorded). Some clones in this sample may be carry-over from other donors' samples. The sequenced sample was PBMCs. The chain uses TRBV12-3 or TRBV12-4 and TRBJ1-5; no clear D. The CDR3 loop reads CASSLIGNSNQPQHF. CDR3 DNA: TGTGCCAGCAGTTTAATTGGAAATAGCAATCAGCCCCAGCATTTT.